The clone carrying this T cell receptor (beta chain) has just a few counts. Its specificity is unknown. Focal radiation plus CTLA-4 blockade with ipilimumab was administered to patients who had chemo-refractory metastatic non-small-cell lung cancer. This specimen comes from a study of radiotherapy plus CTLA-4 blockade in lung cancer. Study in general: Objective responses were documented in 15% to 20% of patients, with disease control in about 28%.

The method was immunoSEQ multiplex PCR; TCRdb's version includes in-frame clones alone and lacks a portion of them. The sample consists of roughly 86,000 clones, 83% of them appearing once. Germline V CDR1 and CDR2: LNHDA, SQIVND (reference sequence). The V gene end was trimmed by 5 bases and the J gene end by 9 bases; junction bases not matched to a gene: 13. This CDR3 contains 15 residues. Notes on the study in general: Dynamics of early blood T cell clones, together with interferon-beta, were reportedly the best predictors of response.

The receptor's source is a human donor with non-small cell lung cancer who had stable disease on radiotherapy plus ipilimumab. The source was peripheral blood, collected from a patient treated with radiotherapy plus ipilimumab. The J gene is TRBJ2-1, the V gene TRBV19; TRBD2 matches 7 bases. For the CDR3, the DNA is TGTGCCAGTAGTTCTGGACTAGGGTCTTCTACTGAGCAGTTCTTC. Protein: CASSSGLGSSTEQFF.